The sequence of this T cell receptor beta chain was determined in a study of beta chain features in type 1 diabetes. Study-wide results and limits: Within each of all four CD4+ subsets, Type 1 diabetes patients had TCRB CDR3s that were moderately but significantly shorter. Reads derived from cDNA could over-represent cells showing high TCR expression.

The authors reverse transcribed all of the isolated RNA, so sequencing captured expressed TCRB transcripts. Profiled with immunoSEQ multiplex PCR; TCRdb holds only in-frame clones, not every one. Among hundreds of thousands of clones listed, around 15% were seen once. This clone was counted a few times. The target antigen is unknown. Per the germline V gene, CDR1 is MNHNY and CDR2 is SVGAGI (reference sequence). The CDR3 contains 15 residues. Trimming removed 6 bases from V and 6 bases from J, with 20 bases in between. This sequence originates from a man younger than 35 with type 1 diabetes. The sequenced material came from naive CD4+ T cells from blood. This rearrangement joins TRBV6-6 to TRBJ1-1; possibly TRBD1 for D (6 bases). Written as DNA, the CDR3 is TGTGCCAGCAGCCCTACCCCCACAGGGATCTCTGAAGCTTTCTTT. It specifies CASSPTPTGISEAFF.